The 7 T cell receptor beta chains in this list originate from one sample, sequenced in a study of blood T cell repertoires in COVID-19. Data came from immunoSEQ multiplex PCR; TCRdb stores just in-frame clones and leaves some out. The sample shows fewer than 300,000 clones, approximately 91% of them seen only once. The specimen was PBMCs or T cells enriched from blood (not recorded which). The receptors here all came from a woman aged 40 to 49 with acute COVID-19.

The V and J genes are TRBV13 and TRBJ2-7; 7 nucleotides line up with TRBD1. The CDR3 has 16 residues. The V and J ends lost 0 bases and 0 bases, in that order; junction bases with no gene match: 5. Germline CDR1 and CDR2: PRHDT and FYEKMQ (reference sequence). The DNA of the CDR3 is TGTGCCAGCAGCTTAGGGGGCAGGGGGTTCTCCTACGAGCAGTACTTC. Translating it yields CASSLGGRGFSYEQYF.

The chain links TRBV18 to TRBJ1-4; TRBD1 agrees at 7 bases. CDR1 is KGHSH, CDR2 LQKENI, per germline. The CDR3 length is 15 residues. J was trimmed by 3 bases and V by 1 base; bases with no gene match: 2. The CDR3 coding sequence is TGTGCCAGCTCACCACGGGACAGTCCTAATGAAAAACTGTTTTTT. Translation: CASSPRDSPNEKLFF.

The chain joins TRBV5-6 to TRBJ2-1; D possibly corresponds to TRBD2 (6 bases). The V gene lost 3 bases and the J gene lost 4 bases, with 8 bases spanning the gap. Germline CDR1 reads SGHDT; CDR2 reads YYEEEE. The CDR3 is 13 residues long. CDR3 sequence (DNA): TGTGCCAGCAGCTGGGGACTTTACAATGAGCAGTTCTTC. The encoded protein is CASSWGLYNEQFF.

The rearrangement links TRBV9 to TRBJ2-4; 8 bases fit TRBD2. CDR3 length: 17 residues. V lost 0 bases to trimming and J lost 7 bases; unmatched junction nucleotides: 12. CDR1 and CDR2 (germline): SGDLS, YYNGEE. The CDR3 loop reads CASSVAGGAGLTNIQYF. The DNA for the CDR3 is TGTGCCAGCAGCGTAGCGGGGGGGGCAGGGCTTACGAACATTCAGTACTTC.

The rearrangement uses TRBV9 and TRBJ2-2, with a tentative D call TRBD2 (6 bases). CDR3 size: 15 residues. V shed 2 bases and J shed 2 bases, with 10 bases lying between them. CDR1 and CDR2 (germline): SGDLS, YYNGEE. CDR3 sequence (DNA): TGTGCCAGCAGCGTTCGGGACTCCAACACCGGGGAGCTGTTTTTT. Protein: CASSVRDSNTGELFF.

The chain links TRBV11-1 to TRBJ1-3; D unclear. The CDR3 runs to 15 residues. CDR1 and CDR2 from the germline V gene are SGHAT and FQDESV (reference sequence). Trimming pared 0 bases from V and 3 bases from J, leaving 9 bases between. The CDR3 nucleotides read TGTGCCAGCAGCTTAGCGCCGACACTTGGAAACACCATATATTTT. Its protein product is CASSLAPTLGNTIYF.

This chain uses TRBV24-1 with TRBJ2-1; 8 bases map to TRBD2. Trimming took 5 bases from V and 13 from J; bases not matched to a gene: 6. Germline-derived CDR1 and CDR2 are KGHDR and SFDVKD. The CDR3 has 12 amino acids. The CDR3 loop reads CATSGAGLDQFF. The DNA of the CDR3 is TGTGCCACCAGTGGTGCGGGACTAGATCAGTTCTTC.